What follows is one T cell receptor (beta chain) and its context. Its antigen remains unidentified. The data derive from a study of T cell responses to AZD1222 COVID-19 vaccine. Germline V gene sequence: CDR1 GTSNPN, CDR2 SVGIG (reference sequence). V lost 0 bases and J lost 7; bases outside the gene matches: 8. This CDR3 region has 14 residues. Study conclusions and caveats: Donor demographics were predominantly white British with a female majority; clonal diversity may be underestimated. Nearly half of unique spike-specific TCRs reportedly avoided B.1.351 and B.1.1.7 mutated regions. None of the repertoires were sampled until the peak T cell response had passed.

The data were produced by immunoSEQ multiplex PCR, yet TCRdb's version contains in-frame clones alone and is incomplete. Here the sample spans approximately 140,000 clones, 94% being singletons. The chain combines TRBV30 with TRBJ1-2, with TRBD1 matching over 7 bases. The sequence was collected from an adult in good health. Sequenced material: peripheral blood, taken on day 0 of AZD1222 vaccination. CDR3 nucleotides: TGTGCCTGGAGTGTACAACAGGGGCGGCGTGGCTACACCTTC. Translation gives CAWSVQQGRRGYTF. The full variable domain, in which reference TRBV30 and TRBJ1-2 provide the parts outside the CDR3, is SQTIHQWPATLVQPVGSPLSLECTVEGTSNPNLYWYRQAAGRGLQLLFYSVGIGQISSEVPQNLSASRPQDRQFILSSKKLLLSDSGFYLCAWSVQQGRRGYTFGSGTRLTVV.